This TCR beta chain was captured by sequencing in a study of CD8 T cells in ankylosing spondylitis. Study outcomes and limitations: Some motif variants had been reported before (in reactive arthritis synovial fluid and blood). Seemingly distinctive of ankylosing spondylitis blood was a TCR beta motif formed by eight highly homologous variants. Enrichment of disease-linked clones was reportedly significant in matched ankylosing spondylitis synovial fluid.

In the case of this clonotype: Its specificity is unknown.

Germline-derived CDR1 and CDR2 are LNHDA and SQIVND (reference sequence). Trimming removed 1 base from V and 6 bases from J, with 16 bases in between. CDR3 length: 16 residues. With molecular barcodes, quantitative 5'-RACE was used to make the TCR beta libraries. One entry per CDR3 protein, called by TCRdb with MiXCR from the 5' RACE reads. The table has 220,000 or so distinct CDR3 sequences, about a sixth seen once; the top ten hold more than 40%. The clonotype was recovered from a male donor with ankylosing spondylitis. The V call is TRBV19, the J call TRBJ2-1, with D possibly TRBD2 on 6 matching bases. The sequenced sample consisted of blood, either unsorted or a sorted T cell fraction (not recorded which). The CDR3 loop is CASSIGRLVLVNEQFF. As DNA, the CDR3 is TGTGCCAGTAGTATAGGACGACTAGTTTTAGTCAATGAGCAGTTCTTC.